The text below deals with one T cell receptor beta chain. The data are from a study of T cell responses to AZD1222 COVID-19 vaccine. Generated by immunoSEQ multiplex PCR, the TCRdb table keeps only in-frame clones and is missing some. This table has roughly 120,000 clones, approximately 85% appearing once. This clonotype originated in an adult in good health. The sequenced sample was peripheral blood, obtained on day 0 of AZD1222 vaccination.

The CDR3 DNA is TGCGCCAGCTACGGGCTAACCTACACCGGGGAGCTGTTTTTT. Its translation is CASYGLTYTGELFF. The chain joins TRBV5-1 to TRBJ2-2; no reliable D call. The CDR3 contains 14 residues. Looked up from germline, CDR1 is SGHRS and CDR2 is YFSETQ. Trimming took 7 bases from V and 3 from J, leaving 13 bases between them.